The T cell receptor beta chain described here comes from a study of shared clonotypes between healthy human individuals. About this clone itself: Its antigen is unidentified.

Overall study results and limits: On the whole, naive subsets had larger estimated richness than memory subsets had.

Germline CDR1 WSHSY, CDR2 SAAADI. J gave up 2 bases and V 7 bases, and 7 bases lay outside the gene matches. The CDR3 consists of 14 residues. Measured with immunoSEQ multiplex PCR; TCRdb has only the in-frame clones, and not every one. The sample has roughly 520,000 clones, approximately 94% seen once. The rearrangement joins TRBV10-2 to TRBJ2-7; TRBD1 matches at 8 bases. The clonotype originates from a woman under 40 in good health. Material for sequencing was naive CD4+ T cells sorted from blood. The subset here: CD45RA+ positively selected. CDR3 amino acids: CASTQATGAYEQYF. CDR3 sequence (DNA): TGCGCCAGCACCCAAGCGACAGGGGCCTACGAGCAGTACTTC.